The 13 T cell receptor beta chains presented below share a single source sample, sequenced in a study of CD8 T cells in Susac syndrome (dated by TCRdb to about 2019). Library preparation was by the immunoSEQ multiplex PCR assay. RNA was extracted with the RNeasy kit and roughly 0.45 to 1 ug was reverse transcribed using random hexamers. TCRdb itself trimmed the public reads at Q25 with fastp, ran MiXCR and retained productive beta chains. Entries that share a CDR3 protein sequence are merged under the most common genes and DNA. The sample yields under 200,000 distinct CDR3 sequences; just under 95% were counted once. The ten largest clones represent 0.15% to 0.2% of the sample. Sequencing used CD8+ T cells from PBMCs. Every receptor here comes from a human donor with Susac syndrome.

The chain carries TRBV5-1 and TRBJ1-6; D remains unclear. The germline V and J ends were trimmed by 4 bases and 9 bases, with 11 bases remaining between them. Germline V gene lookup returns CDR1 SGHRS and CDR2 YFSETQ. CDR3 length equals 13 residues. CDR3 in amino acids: CASSRLLGSPLHF. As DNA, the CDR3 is TGCGCCAGCAGCCGCCTTTTGGGTTCACCCCTCCACTTT.

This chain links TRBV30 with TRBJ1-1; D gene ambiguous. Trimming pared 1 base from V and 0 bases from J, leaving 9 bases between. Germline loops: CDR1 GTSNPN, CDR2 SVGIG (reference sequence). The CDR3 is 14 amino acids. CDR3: CAWSGEAVNTEAFF. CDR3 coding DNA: TGTGCCTGGAGTGGAGAAGCAGTGAACACTGAAGCTTTCTTT.

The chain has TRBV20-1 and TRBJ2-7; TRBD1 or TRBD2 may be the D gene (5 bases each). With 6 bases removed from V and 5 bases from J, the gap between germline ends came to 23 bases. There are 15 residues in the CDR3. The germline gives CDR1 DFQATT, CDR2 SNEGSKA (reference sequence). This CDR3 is CSAEEVTPLGDEQYF. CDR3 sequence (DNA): TGCAGTGCCGAAGAGGTAACTCCACTGGGGGACGAGCAGTACTTC.

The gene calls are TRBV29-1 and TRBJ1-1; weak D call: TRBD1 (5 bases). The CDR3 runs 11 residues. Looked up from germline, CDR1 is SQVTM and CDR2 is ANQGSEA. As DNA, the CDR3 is TGCAGTATCGAATGGGGACCTGAAGCTTTCTTT. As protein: CSIEWGPEAFF. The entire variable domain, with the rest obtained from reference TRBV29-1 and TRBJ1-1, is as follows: SAVISQKPSRDICQRGTSLTIQCQVDSQVTMMFWYRQQPGQSLTLIATANQGSEATYESGFVIDKFPISRPNLTFSTLTVSNMSPEDSSIYLCSIEWGPEAFFGQGTRLTVV.

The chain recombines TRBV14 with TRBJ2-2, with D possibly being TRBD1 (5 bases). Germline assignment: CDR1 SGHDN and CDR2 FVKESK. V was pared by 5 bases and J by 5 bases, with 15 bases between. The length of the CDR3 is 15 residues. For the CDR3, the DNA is TGTGCCAGCAGCTCGGGTCGGGCAGGGACCGGGGAGCTGTTTTTT. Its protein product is CASSSGRAGTGELFF.

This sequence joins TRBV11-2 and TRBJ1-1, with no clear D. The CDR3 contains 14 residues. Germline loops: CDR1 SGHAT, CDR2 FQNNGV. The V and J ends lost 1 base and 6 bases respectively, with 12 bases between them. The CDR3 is CASSLGLEKSEAFF. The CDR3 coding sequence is TGTGCCAGCAGCTTAGGTCTGGAAAAGTCTGAAGCTTTCTTT.

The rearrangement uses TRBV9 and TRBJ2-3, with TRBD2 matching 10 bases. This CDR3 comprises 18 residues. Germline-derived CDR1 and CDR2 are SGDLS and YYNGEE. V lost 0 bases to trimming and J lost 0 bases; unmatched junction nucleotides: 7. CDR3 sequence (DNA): TGTGCCAGCAGCGTAGAGTCTAGCGGGAGCGCCAGCACAGATACGCAGTATTTT. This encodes CASSVESSGSASTDTQYF.

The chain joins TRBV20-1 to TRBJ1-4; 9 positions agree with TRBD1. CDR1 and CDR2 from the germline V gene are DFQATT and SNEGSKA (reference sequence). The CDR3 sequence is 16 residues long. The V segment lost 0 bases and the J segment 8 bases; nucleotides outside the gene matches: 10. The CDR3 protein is CSARDLYRTGEEKLFF. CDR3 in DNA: TGCAGTGCTAGAGATCTCTACCGGACAGGGGAGGAAAAACTGTTTTTT.

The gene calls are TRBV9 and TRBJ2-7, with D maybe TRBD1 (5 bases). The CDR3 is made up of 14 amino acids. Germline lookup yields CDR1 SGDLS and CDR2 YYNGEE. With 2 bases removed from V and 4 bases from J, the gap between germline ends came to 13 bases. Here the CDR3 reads CASSVGRATYEQYF. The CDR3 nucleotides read TGTGCCAGCAGCGTTGGCAGGGCTACTTACGAGCAGTACTTC.

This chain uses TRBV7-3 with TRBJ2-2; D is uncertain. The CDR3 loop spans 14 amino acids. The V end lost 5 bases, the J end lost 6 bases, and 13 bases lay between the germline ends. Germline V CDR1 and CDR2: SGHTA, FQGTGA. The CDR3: CASSPSSPPGELFF. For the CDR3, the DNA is TGTGCCAGCAGCCCCTCTTCGCCCCCCGGGGAGCTGTTTTTT.

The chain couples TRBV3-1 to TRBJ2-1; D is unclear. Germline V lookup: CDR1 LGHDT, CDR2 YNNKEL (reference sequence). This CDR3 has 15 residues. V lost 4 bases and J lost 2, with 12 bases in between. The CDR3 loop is CASSPDPSAYNEQFF. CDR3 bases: TGTGCCAGCAGCCCGGACCCAAGCGCCTACAATGAGCAGTTCTTC.

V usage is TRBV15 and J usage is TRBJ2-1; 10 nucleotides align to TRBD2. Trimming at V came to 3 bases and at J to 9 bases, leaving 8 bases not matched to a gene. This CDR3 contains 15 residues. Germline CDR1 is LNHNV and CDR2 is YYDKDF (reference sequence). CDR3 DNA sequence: TGTGCCACCAGCAGTAGTCTAGCGGGGGTGGCTGAGCAGTTCTTC. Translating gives CATSSSLAGVAEQFF.

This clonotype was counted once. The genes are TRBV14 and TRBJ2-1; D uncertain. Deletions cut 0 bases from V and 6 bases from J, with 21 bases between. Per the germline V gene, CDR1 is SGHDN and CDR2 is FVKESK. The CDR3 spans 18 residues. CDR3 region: CASSQDTLYSAWGNEQFF. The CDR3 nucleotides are TGTGCCAGCAGCCAAGACACATTATACAGTGCCTGGGGCAATGAGCAGTTCTTC.